Shown below are 10 T cell receptor beta chains from a single sample sequenced in a study of patients and donors after allogeneic stem cell transplantation. TCRdb re-derived calls from the RT-PCR reads in MiXCR, one entry per CDR3 protein. Of over 150,000 distinct CDR3 sequences in the sample, 40% to 45% are singletons; the top ten hold 33%. The sequenced sample consisted of blood, either unsorted or a sorted T cell fraction (not recorded which). The receptors shown here come from a human donor who was either an allogeneic HSCT recipient or a stem cell or donor lymphocyte infusion donor (not recorded which). It is not recorded whose cells these are; they may come from a transplant donor.

V gene TRBV12-3 or TRBV12-4 combines with J gene TRBJ1-2, with 10 bases lining up with TRBD1. The CDR3 has 14 amino acids. J lost 4 bases, V lost 6 bases, and 5 bases had no gene match. The CDR3 spells CASSETGGGYGYTF. The CDR3 DNA reads TGTGCCAGCAGCGAGACAGGGGGCGGCTATGGCTACACCTTC.

There are a few counts of this clonotype. This sequence joins TRBV29-1 and TRBJ1-1; D unresolved. Germline CDR1 reads SQVTM; CDR2 reads ANQGSEA. The CDR3 runs to 13 residues. Deletions cut 7 bases from V and 8 bases from J, with 20 bases between. CDR3 bases: TGCAGCGCCCCGGACCCGGGAAGGAGGGAAGCTTTCTTT. Amino acid sequence: CSAPDPGRREAFF.

The V gene is TRBV29-1, the J gene TRBJ1-1, with 8 bases identical to TRBD1. Trimming removed 6 bases from V and 2 bases from J; junction bases left unmatched: 8. CDR3 length: 14 residues. CDR1 and CDR2 from the germline V gene are SQVTM and ANQGSEA. The DNA of the CDR3 is TGCAGCGTGTATTTGGGGACAGGAAACACTGAAGCTTTCTTT. Protein: CSVYLGTGNTEAFF. The variable domain in full, completed from reference TRBV29-1 and TRBJ1-1, reads SAVISQKPSRDICQRGTSLTIQCQVDSQVTMMFWYRQQPGQSLTLIATANQGSEATYESGFVIDKFPISRPNLTFSTLTVSNMSPEDSSIYLCSVYLGTGNTEAFFGQGTRLTVV.

The chain couples TRBV20-1 to TRBJ1-4; 11 bases align to TRBD1. The germline gives CDR1 DFQATT, CDR2 SNEGSKA (reference sequence). V was pared by 0 bases and J by 8 bases, with 5 bases of the junction left unmatched. CDR3 size: 15 residues. CDR3 DNA: TGCAGTGCTAGAGAACGGACAGGGGGCAGAGAAAAACTGTTTTTT. Its protein product is CSARERTGGREKLFF.

This clonotype was detected only a few times. The rearrangement links TRBV3-1 to TRBJ1-1, with D maybe TRBD1 (5 bases). The V gene lost 4 bases and the J gene lost 1 base, with 22 bases spanning the gap. This CDR3 spans 18 amino acids. Germline values: CDR1 LGHDT, CDR2 YNNKEL (reference sequence). The CDR3 is CASSPDPGRDPKNTEAFF. The DNA for the CDR3 is TGTGCCAGCAGCCCAGACCCAGGGAGGGACCCAAAGAACACTGAAGCTTTCTTT. The full variable domain, in which reference TRBV3-1 and TRBJ1-1 provide the parts outside the CDR3, is DTAVSQTPKYLVTQMGNDKSIKCEQNLGHDTMYWYKQDSKKFLKIMFSYNNKELIINETVPNRFSPKSPDKAHLNLHINSLELGDSAVYFCASSPDPGRDPKNTEAFFGQGTRLTVV.

This clonotype was observed a handful of times. The rearrangement uses TRBV29-1 and TRBJ1-1; 7 bases fit TRBD1. CDR1 SQVTM and CDR2 ANQGSEA come from the germline V gene. The CDR3 has 13 amino acids. V lost 6 bases to trimming and J lost 5 bases; unmatched junction nucleotides: 9. In DNA form, the CDR3 reads TGCAGCGTGCAGGTGACAGGGCGTACTGAAGCTTTCTTT. This sequence encodes CSVQVTGRTEAFF.

V gene TRBV9 combines with J gene TRBJ2-1; possibly TRBD1 for D (6 bases). Looked up from germline, CDR1 is SGDLS and CDR2 is YYNGEE. The germline V and J ends were trimmed by 0 bases and 0 bases, with 13 bases remaining between them. The CDR3 is 17 residues long. CDR3 sequence reads: CASSVAAGESSYNEQFF. In nucleotides, the CDR3 is TGTGCCAGCAGCGTAGCCGCAGGGGAGAGCTCCTACAATGAGCAGTTCTTC.

Only a few counts were recorded for this clonotype. This chain uses TRBV29-1 with TRBJ1-2; TRBD1 agrees at 7 bases. Germline loops: CDR1 SQVTM, CDR2 ANQGSEA. CDR3 length equals 12 residues. This CDR3 is CTVTGWDYGYTF. The CDR3 nucleotides read TGCACTGTGACAGGGTGGGACTATGGCTACACCTTC.

This clonotype was counted only a few times. The CDR3 sequence: CASSTSGGRYNEQFF. The DNA for the CDR3 is TGTGCCAGCAGTACTAGCGGGGGACGCTACAATGAGCAGTTCTTC. The V gene is TRBV6-5, the J gene TRBJ2-1, with 11 nucleotides matching TRBD2. This CDR3 region has 15 residues. Germline V gene sequence: CDR1 MNHEY, CDR2 SVGAGI. V was pared by 5 bases and J by 3 bases, with 3 bases of the junction left unmatched.

The chain links TRBV6-2 or TRBV6-3 to TRBJ2-1; 14 bases line up with TRBD2. Trimming removed 5 bases from V and 13 bases from J; junction bases left unmatched: 7. This CDR3 has 14 residues. Germline CDR1 MNHEY, CDR2 SVGEGT. CDR3 sequence: CASSGLAGGGKQFF. The CDR3 coding sequence is TGTGCCAGCAGTGGACTAGCGGGAGGCGGGAAACAGTTCTTC.